These 9 T cell receptor beta chains were all obtained from the same sample, sequenced in a study of blood T cell repertoires in COVID-19. TCRdb's copy holds only in-frame clones and misses some; the assay was immunoSEQ multiplex PCR. The sample gives some 180,000 clones, roughly four fifths of which show up once; around 10% is in the top ten. Sequences were obtained from peripheral blood. Receptors were obtained from a woman in her forties with COVID-19, enrolled during active disease.

The chain employs TRBV7-3 and TRBJ2-1; no clear D. Between the trimmed V and J ends, which lost 2 bases and 1 base, there was a span of 6 bases. Germline-derived CDR1 and CDR2 are SGHTA and FQGTGA. The CDR3 has 14 residues. The CDR3 nucleotides are TGTGCCAGCAGCTTACGTCCTTCCTACAATGAGCAGTTCTTC. Encoded protein: CASSLRPSYNEQFF.

This clone was seen repeatedly, ten times or more. This chain connects TRBV5-5 to TRBJ1-3; a weak D match, TRBD1 (5 bases). Germline-derived CDR1 and CDR2 are SGHKS and YYEKEE (reference sequence). Deletions cut 4 bases from V and 5 bases from J, with 22 bases between. CDR3 size: 17 residues. CDR3 sequence reads: CASSPIFIREVRNTIYF. CDR3 sequence (DNA): TGTGCCAGCAGCCCAATCTTCATCAGGGAGGTTCGAAACACCATATATTTT.

V and J are TRBV2 and TRBJ2-7; TRBD1 aligns across 9 bases. After removal of 4 bases from V and 3 bases from J, the junction contained 4 bases not matched to a gene. The germline V gene encodes CDR1 SNHLY and CDR2 FYNNEI. The CDR3 totals 14 residues. The CDR3 bases are TGTGCCAGCAGTGCGCCGGACAGGGGCTACGAGCAGTACGTC. Translation gives CASSAPDRGYEQYV.

Only a few counts were recorded for this clone. This chain connects TRBV5-1 to TRBJ2-2, with 8 bases identical to TRBD2. This CDR3 region has 15 residues. Germline-derived CDR1 and CDR2 are SGHRS and YFSETQ. Unmatched junction bases numbered 4, after V lost 3 bases and J lost 3 bases. The CDR3 DNA sequence: TGCGCCAGCAGCTCGGGACTAGTGGACACCGGGGAGCTGTTTTTT. It is translated as CASSSGLVDTGELFF.

The chain carries TRBV7-2 and TRBJ1-4; TRBD1 is a possible D gene (5 bases). The CDR3 loop spans 16 amino acids. Trimming shortened V by 5 bases and J by 0 bases, and 13 bases separated the two germline ends. Germline V gene lookup returns CDR1 SGHTA and CDR2 FQGNSA. The CDR3 DNA follows: TGTGCCAGCAGCCTATACGACAGAGCAACTAATGAAAAACTGTTTTTT. Translation: CASSLYDRATNEKLFF.

The rearrangement links TRBV7-6 to TRBJ2-7; D unclear. Trimming pared 5 bases from V and 7 bases from J, leaving 18 bases between. Germline CDR1 is SGHVS and CDR2 is FNYEAQ. CDR3 size: 14 residues. The CDR3 coding sequence is TGTGCCAGCAGCCCTTCTCGCCTCATCGGGGAGCAGTACTTC. Translation: CASSPSRLIGEQYF.

The chain has TRBV6-4 and TRBJ2-2; 8 bases fit TRBD1. Germline CDR1 reads MRHNA; CDR2 reads SNTAGT. Trimming removed 2 bases from V and 3 bases from J; junction bases left unmatched: 11. There are 18 residues in the CDR3. In DNA form, the CDR3 reads TGTGCCAGCAGTGACAAATTTGTGGGACAGGTGGACACCGGGGAGCTGTTTTTT. It specifies CASSDKFVGQVDTGELFF.

The CDR3 reads CSVEDRAGLTGYTF. The CDR3 nucleotides read TGCAGCGTTGAAGATCGGGCAGGGCTTACTGGCTACACCTTC. The V call is TRBV29-1, the J call TRBJ1-2, with D possibly being TRBD1 (5 bases). CDR3 length: 14 amino acids. CDR1 and CDR2 from the germline V gene are SQVTM and ANQGSEA. The V and J ends lost 0 bases and 7 bases respectively, with 15 bases between them. Looking up the rest from reference TRBV29-1 and TRBJ1-2 gives the full variable domain: SAVISQKPSRDICQRGTSLTIQCQVDSQVTMMFWYRQQPGQSLTLIATANQGSEATYESGFVIDKFPISRPNLTFSTLTVSNMSPEDSSIYLCSVEDRAGLTGYTFGSGTRLTVV.

V usage is TRBV4-1 and J usage is TRBJ2-7; D remains unclear. V lost 1 base and J 1 base, leaving 11 bases between the germline ends. The CDR3 length is 15 residues. Germline CDR1 MGHRA, CDR2 YSYEKL. CDR3 protein: CASSQGLQNSYEQYF. Written as DNA, the CDR3 is TGCGCCAGCAGCCAAGGTCTACAGAATTCCTACGAGCAGTACTTC.